This TCR beta chain was identified during a study of regulatory T cells in long-lasting Graves disease. Construction of TCR beta libraries relied on iRepertoire HTBI primers and on Arm-PCR targeting CDR3 regions. TCRdb called the multiplex PCR reads again in MiXCR, with one record for every CDR3 protein. The table shows under 500,000 distinct CDR3 sequences, with less than 25% occurring only once. Time point in this sample: persistent/refractory GD, antithyroid drugs over 5 years with positive TRAb. The TCR library was made from RNA extracted from PBMCs. The clonotype comes from a female donor with Graves disease. Source: peripheral blood mononuclear cells (PBMCs), taken when the disease was refractory, from a patient treated with antithyroid drugs.

The CDR3 region has the DNA TGTGCCAGCAGCACACAGGGGGCGAACACTGAAGCTTTCTTT. This encodes CASSTQGANTEAFF. V usage is TRBV9 and J usage is TRBJ1-1, with TRBD1 matching 9 bases. The CDR3 length is 14 residues. Germline CDR1 and CDR2: SGDLS and YYNGEE. The V and J ends lost 4 bases and 1 base, in that order; junction bases with no gene match: 2.